These T cell receptor beta chains were read from a single sample in a study of control samples from healthy donors and cancer patients. Measured with immunoSEQ multiplex PCR; TCRdb has only the in-frame clones, and not every one. The sample has roughly 100,000 clones; 83% are singletons. Sequencing was carried out using blood. The receptors come from a woman aged 50 to 60 in good health. CDR3s include the opening cysteine and the closing phenylalanine or tryptophan. The D gene is left open where the match is weak.

v_gene	j_gene	d_gene	CDR3nt	CDR3aa
TRBV18	TRBJ2-7	NA	TGTGCCAGCTCACCACTAGTTCCCCCGTCCTACGAGCAGTACTTC	CASSPLVPPSYEQYF
TRBV7-9	TRBJ1-1	TRBD1	TGTGCCAGCAGCCTCATCACAGGACAGGGCACTGAAGCTTTCTTT	CASSLITGQGTEAFF
TRBV21-1	TRBJ2-7	NA	TGTGCCAGCAGCAAAGTCGCTAGCGGGAGGGATGCCTACGAGCAGTACTTC	CASSKVASGRDAYEQYF
TRBV7-9	TRBJ1-3	NA	TGTGCCAGCAGCTTAGTGCTGGGGGGGGACACCATATATTTT	CASSLVLGGDTIYF
TRBV19	TRBJ1-3	NA	TGTGCCAGTAGTCCCGGGACGGGTGGAAACACCATATATTTT	CASSPGTGGNTIYF
TRBV19	TRBJ2-1	TRBD2	TGTGCCAGTAGTCTTCGAAGAGGGGGGACTAGCAGGAATGAGCAGTTCTTC	CASSLRRGGTSRNEQFF
TRBV5-1	TRBJ1-2	NA	TGCGCCAGCAGCTTGGAAGGGGTGCGTGGCTACACCTTC	CASSLEGVRGYTF
TRBV19	TRBJ2-5	NA	TGTGCCAGTAGTTTACCAGGGGGGAAAGAGACCCAGTACTTC	CASSLPGGKETQYF
TRBV7-6	TRBJ1-4	NA	TGTGCCAGCAGCATCGGACAGCTAGAACGTGAAAAACTGTTTTTT	CASSIGQLEREKLFF
TRBV4-3	TRBJ1-2	TRBD1	TGCGCCAGCAGCCCGCGAACAGGGGGATCTACCTACTATGGCTACACCTTC	CASSPRTGGSTYYGYTF
TRBV24-1	TRBJ1-4	NA	TGTGCCACCAGTGACAAAACAGGGATTGAAAAACTGTTTTTT	CATSDKTGIEKLFF
TRBV5-4	TRBJ1-1	TRBD1	TGTGCCAGCAGCTTTTGGGACAGGGTGTTGAACACTGAAGCTTTCTTT	CASSFWDRVLNTEAFF
TRBV7-2	TRBJ1-5	TRBD1	TGTGCCAGCAGCCCAAGGACAGGGGGCGGTCAGCCCCAGCATTTT	CASSPRTGGGQPQHF
TRBV7-9	TRBJ2-1	NA	TGTGCCAGCGGGACTCGTCTGCAGTTCTTC	CASGTRLQFF
TRBV30	TRBJ1-6	NA	TGTGCCTGGAGTGTGGACTATAATTCACCCCTCCACTTT	CAWSVDYNSPLHF
TRBV15	TRBJ2-5	TRBD1	TGTGCCACCAGCACTCAAACAGGGGGCGTTGAGACCCAGTACTTC	CATSTQTGGVETQYF
TRBV7-2	TRBJ1-3	NA	TGTGCCAGCAGCTCGGGCTCTGGAAACACCATATATTTT	CASSSGSGNTIYF
TRBV4-3	TRBJ2-7	NA	TGCGCCAGCAGCCAAGATTCAGGGCTAGCCTACGAGCAGTACTTC	CASSQDSGLAYEQYF
TRBV19	TRBJ2-5	TRBD2	TGTGCCAGTAGCCCCTCCTCAGCGGGGGGAGGGGAGACCCAGTACTTC	CASSPSSAGGGETQYF
TRBV13	TRBJ1-1	NA	TGTGCCAGCAGCCCCGAGGGGGGACTTAACACTGAAGCTTTCTTT	CASSPEGGLNTEAFF
TRBV27	TRBJ2-1	TRBD2	TGTGCCAGCAGCGGGACTAGCGGGAGGTACAATGAGCAGTTCTTC	CASSGTSGRYNEQFF
TRBV2	TRBJ2-2	NA	TGTGCCAGCAGTCGAAGGGGAACGAACACCGGGGAGCTGTTTTTT	CASSRRGTNTGELFF
TRBV16	TRBJ2-7	NA	TGTGCCAGCAGCCAAAACCAGGAAAGGGAGCAGTACTTC	CASSQNQEREQYF
TRBV7-9	TRBJ1-1	NA	TGTGCCAGCAGCTTTCCCAGGATGGAAGCTTTCTTT	CASSFPRMEAFF